A selection of T cell receptor beta chains follows, all from one sample in a study of blood T cell repertoires in COVID-19. Produced via immunoSEQ multiplex PCR; TCRdb's table is partial and in-frame only. The table lists 360,000 or so clones, 80% to 85% of them singletons. Material for sequencing was PBMCs or T cells enriched from blood (not recorded which). The receptors shown here come from a woman between 45 and 60 years old who had recovered from COVID-19. Each CDR3 is given with its conserved first and last residue. Each record gives: V gene, J gene, clone size, D gene, CDR3 DNA, CDR3 protein. D genes are given only for firm matches. Rows give clone size only sometimes, using once, few, many, or a class for an expanded clone.

v_call: TRBV28
j_call: TRBJ2-2
clone_size: NA
d_call: TRBD2
cdr3_nt: TGTGCCAGCAGGAACCTAGCGGGCTACACCGGGGAGCTGTTTTTT
cdr3_aa: CASRNLAGYTGELFF

v_call: TRBV7-2
j_call: TRBJ1-1
clone_size: NA
d_call: NA
cdr3_nt: TGTGCCAGCAGCCAAATAGCCCGGCCCACTGAAGCTTTCTTT
cdr3_aa: CASSQIARPTEAFF

v_call: TRBV2
j_call: TRBJ1-1
clone_size: NA
d_call: NA
cdr3_nt: TGTGCCAGCAGTTACCAGGTTTCCACTGAAGCTTTCTTT
cdr3_aa: CASSYQVSTEAFF

v_call: TRBV28
j_call: TRBJ2-7
clone_size: NA
d_call: NA
cdr3_nt: TGTGCCAGCGGACAGAGTCACAGCTCCTACGAGCAGTACTTC
cdr3_aa: CASGQSHSSYEQYF

v_call: TRBV7-3
j_call: TRBJ1-6
clone_size: NA
d_call: TRBD1
cdr3_nt: TGTGCCAGCAGCCTAACCGGGACAGCCGATTCACCCCTCCACTTT
cdr3_aa: CASSLTGTADSPLHF

v_call: TRBV5-1
j_call: TRBJ1-1
clone_size: NA
d_call: NA
cdr3_nt: TGCGCCAGCAGCTTGTCAATAGGGACACCTCTGAACACTGAAGCTTTCTTT
cdr3_aa: CASSLSIGTPLNTEAFF

v_call: TRBV4-2
j_call: TRBJ1-2
clone_size: NA
d_call: TRBD1
cdr3_nt: TGTGCCAGCAGCCAAGCAGGGACAGGGGGAGACTATGGCTACACCTTC
cdr3_aa: CASSQAGTGGDYGYTF

v_call: TRBV4-1
j_call: TRBJ1-5
clone_size: NA
d_call: NA
cdr3_nt: TGCGCCAGCAGCCAAGCCCCAGGGGCAGGGAGAAATCAGCCCCAGCATTTT
cdr3_aa: CASSQAPGAGRNQPQHF

v_call: TRBV19
j_call: TRBJ2-7
clone_size: once
d_call: TRBD2
cdr3_nt: TGTGCCAGATCCCCTAATCTACTAGCGGCTCTGGGAGAGCAGTACTTC
cdr3_aa: CARSPNLLAALGEQYF

v_call: TRBV6-5
j_call: TRBJ1-3
clone_size: NA
d_call: NA
cdr3_nt: TGTGCCAGCAGTTACCTCTCTGGAAACACCATATATTTT
cdr3_aa: CASSYLSGNTIYF